Following are 22 T cell receptor beta chains from one sample sequenced in a study of identifying expanded T cells in peripheral blood. Method: immunoSEQ multiplex PCR; TCRdb's copy keeps in-frame clones and lacks some. The sample includes 80,000 to 90,000 clones, about 89% seen only once; the top ten take about 3%. The sequenced sample was blood. The source of these receptors is a person aged 18 to 75 in good health.

This chain links TRBV7-2 with TRBJ2-5; D is unclear. The CDR3 covers 14 residues. V gave up 5 bases and J gave up 5 bases, with 15 bases separating them. The germline gives CDR1 SGHTA, CDR2 FQGNSA. This chain's CDR3 is CASSRARKWETQYF. The DNA for the CDR3 is TGTGCCAGCAGCCGAGCTCGGAAATGGGAGACCCAGTACTTC.

This chain links TRBV9 with TRBJ2-6; unclear D gene. Trimming cost V 1 base and J 4 bases, with 3 bases left between them. CDR1 is SGDLS and CDR2 is YYNGEE in the germline V gene. The CDR3 runs 13 residues. CDR3 sequence: CASSVPGANVLTF. CDR3 nucleotide sequence: TGTGCCAGCAGCGTACCAGGGGCCAACGTCCTGACTTTC.

V usage is TRBV9 and J usage is TRBJ2-7; D could derive from TRBD1 or TRBD2 (5 bases each). CDR1 and CDR2 (germline): SGDLS, YYNGEE. V was trimmed by 0 bases and J by 4 bases, leaving 14 bases between them. The CDR3 totals 15 residues. The CDR3 here is CASSVGWSEGYEQYF. In DNA form, the CDR3 reads TGTGCCAGCAGCGTAGGGTGGAGCGAGGGGTACGAGCAGTACTTC.

The rearrangement links TRBV19 to TRBJ1-5; tentatively, D is TRBD1 (6 bases). There are 16 residues in the CDR3. Trimming took off 3 bases at V and 6 bases at J, with 18 bases between the two ends. From germline, CDR1 is LNHDA and CDR2 SQIVND (reference sequence). CDR3 region: CASSIRGKGGGQPQHF. The CDR3 region has the DNA TGTGCCAGTAGTATTCGGGGAAAAGGAGGGGGTCAGCCCCAGCATTTT.

The chain recombines TRBV9 with TRBJ1-2; D may be TRBD1 (5 bases). The V end lost 4 bases, the J end lost 5 bases, and 21 bases lay between the germline ends. The germline V gene has CDR1 SGDLS and CDR2 YYNGEE. The CDR3 length is 16 residues. CDR3 DNA sequence: TGTGCCAGCAGCAAGGCCGGGACCGAAGTTGAATATGGCTACACCTTC. This sequence encodes CASSKAGTEVEYGYTF.

CDR3 DNA sequence: TGTGCCAGCAGTGGAGAAGTGTATGAAAAACTGTTTTTT. Encoded protein: CASSGEVYEKLFF. The J gene is TRBJ1-4, the V gene TRBV25-1, with D hard to call. Germline CDR1 MGHDK, CDR2 SYGVNS. The CDR3 totals 13 residues. Trimming left V 4 bases short and J 6 bases short, with 9 bases between.

The chain is built from TRBV7-9 and TRBJ2-1; tentatively, D is TRBD2 (6 bases). Looked up from germline, CDR1 is SEHNR and CDR2 is FQNEAQ (reference sequence). Trimming removed 1 base from V and 4 bases from J, with 8 bases in between. The CDR3 runs to 14 residues. The chain's CDR3 is CASSLDGGYNEQFF. DNA of the CDR3: TGTGCCAGCAGCTTAGACGGGGGATACAATGAGCAGTTCTTC.

V and J are TRBV18 and TRBJ2-7; either TRBD1 or TRBD2 may fit D (6 bases each). Germline V gene data show CDR1 as KGHSH and CDR2 as LQKENI. There are 15 residues in the CDR3. With 1 base removed from V and 2 bases from J, the gap between germline ends came to 12 bases. The CDR3 sequence: CASSPRGDNTYEQYF. CDR3 DNA sequence: TGTGCCAGCTCACCACGGGGGGACAATACCTACGAGCAGTACTTC.

The chain employs TRBV21-1 and TRBJ1-5; TRBD1 is taken as the D call from the table, unchecked against the DNA. TRBV21-1 is shown as a pseudogene. The CDR3 has 13 amino acids. CDR3 bases: TGTGCCAGCAGTTCAGGGGCGATTCAGCCCCAGCATTTT. Translating it yields CASSSGAIQPQHF.

The chain joins TRBV29-1 to TRBJ2-1; unclear D gene. The CDR3 length is 13 residues. Germline assignment: CDR1 SQVTM and CDR2 ANQGSEA. Trimming cost V 5 bases and J 0 bases, with 8 bases left between them. The CDR3 nucleotides read TGCAGCGTTCAATCCGACTCCTACAATGAGCAGTTCTTC. Translating gives CSVQSDSYNEQFF.

This chain joins TRBV9 and TRBJ1-1, with 8 bases lining up with TRBD1. J gave up 4 bases and V 3 bases, and 5 bases lay outside the gene matches. CDR3 length: 14 residues. CDR1 is SGDLS and CDR2 is YYNGEE in the germline V gene. The CDR3 loop is CASSESDRATEAFF. The CDR3 region has the DNA TGTGCCAGCAGCGAGTCGGACAGGGCCACTGAAGCTTTCTTT.

The chain employs TRBV7-8 and TRBJ2-1; D call uncertain. CDR3 length equals 14 residues. Germline V gives CDR1 SGHVS, CDR2 FQNEAQ. Deletions cut 1 base from V and 7 bases from J, with 11 bases between. Here the CDR3 DNA reads TGTGCCAGCAGCTTAGGGATGGCCCCGAATGAGCAGTTCTTC. Its translation is CASSLGMAPNEQFF.

The chain uses TRBV11-1 and TRBJ2-2; D is unclear. Germline loops: CDR1 SGHAT, CDR2 FQDESV (reference sequence). Trimming shortened V by 0 bases and J by 6 bases, and 8 bases separated the two germline ends. The CDR3 sequence is 14 residues long. CDR3 residues: CASSLAGMSGELFF. The CDR3 nucleotides read TGTGCCAGCAGCTTAGCCGGAATGTCCGGGGAGCTGTTTTTT.

The V call is TRBV2, the J call TRBJ1-4; D ambiguous. From germline, CDR1 is SNHLY and CDR2 FYNNEI. Trimming cost V 7 bases and J 2 bases, with 11 bases left between them. The CDR3 contains 14 residues. DNA of the CDR3: TGTGCCAGCATGAAGTCAGGTACTAATGAAAAACTGTTTTTT. It specifies CASMKSGTNEKLFF.

The genes are TRBV5-1 and TRBJ2-1; 9 nucleotides agree with TRBD2. This CDR3 region has 16 residues. V trimming: 4 bases; J trimming: 7 bases; junction bases outside the gene matches: 12. Germline V gene lookup returns CDR1 SGHRS and CDR2 YFSETQ. The CDR3 DNA sequence: TGCGCCAGCAGCCTGGTAGGGAGCGGGAGGCCAAATGAGCAGTTCTTC. It is translated as CASSLVGSGRPNEQFF.

The chain uses TRBV12-5 and TRBJ2-5; D gene unclear. The germline gives CDR1 LGHNT, CDR2 FRNRAP. V gave up 5 bases and J gave up 1 base, with 8 bases separating them. CDR3 size: 13 residues. The chain's CDR3 is CASGPRSQETQYF. The DNA for the CDR3 is TGTGCTAGTGGTCCGAGGTCCCAAGAGACCCAGTACTTC.

The genes are TRBV5-1 and TRBJ1-2; D call uncertain. The CDR3 totals 13 residues. Trimming took 0 bases from V and 2 from J, leaving 5 bases between them. The germline V gene has CDR1 SGHRS and CDR2 YFSETQ. The CDR3 loop reads CASSLGANYGYTF. DNA for the CDR3: TGCGCCAGCAGCTTGGGCGCGAACTATGGCTACACCTTC.

This chain links TRBV18 with TRBJ1-2; no clear D. The CDR3 extends over 16 amino acids. Trimming removed 3 bases at V and 0 bases at J, with 14 bases between. Germline-derived CDR1 and CDR2 are KGHSH and LQKENI. The CDR3 DNA is TGTGCCAGCTCACCTCCAAACTCCTTAACTAACTATGGCTACACCTTC. It is translated as CASSPPNSLTNYGYTF.

The genes are TRBV28 and TRBJ1-1; possibly TRBD1 for D (5 bases). The length of the CDR3 is 15 residues. The germline V gene encodes CDR1 MDHEN and CDR2 SYDVKM. The V gene lost 4 bases and the J gene lost 3 bases, with 15 bases spanning the gap. As DNA, the CDR3 is TGTGCCAGCAGTTCGTCCGGGACCGGCGACACTGAAGCTTTCTTT. Translated: CASSSSGTGDTEAFF. Using reference TRBV28 and TRBJ1-1 for the parts outside the CDR3, the full variable domain is DVKVTQSSRYLVKRTGEKVFLECVQDMDHENMFWYRQDPGLGLRLIYFSYDVKMKEKGDIPEGYSVSREKKERFSLILESASTNQTSMYLCASSSSGTGDTEAFFGQGTRLTVV.

The genes are TRBV27 and TRBJ1-6; 9 bases map to TRBD1. The V gene end was trimmed by 5 bases and the J gene end by 8 bases; junction bases not matched to a gene: 4. This CDR3 is 14 amino acids long. Germline CDR1 is MNHEY and CDR2 is SMNVEV (reference sequence). CDR3 DNA: TGTGCCAGCAGTGTGGGGACAGGGCATTCACCCCTCCACTTT. Its translation: CASSVGTGHSPLHF.

The chain couples TRBV11-2 to TRBJ2-1; perhaps TRBD2 as D (5 bases). Germline V gives CDR1 SGHAT, CDR2 FQNNGV. The CDR3 runs 15 residues. V shed 1 base and J shed 4 bases, with 11 bases lying between them. CDR3 protein: CASSLAPGFYNEQFF. The CDR3 bases are TGTGCCAGCAGCTTAGCCCCGGGATTTTACAATGAGCAGTTCTTC.

This sequence joins TRBV9 and TRBJ2-3; 10 bases line up with TRBD2. V trimming: 1 base; J trimming: 4 bases; junction bases outside the gene matches: 6. The germline gives CDR1 SGDLS, CDR2 YYNGEE. The CDR3 has 16 amino acids. The CDR3 sequence is CASSVSGGAYADTQYF. The CDR3 nucleotides are TGTGCCAGCAGCGTAAGCGGGGGGGCCTATGCAGATACGCAGTATTTT.